This TCR beta chain was found in a study of molecular identifiers for immune sequencing clone quantification (dated by TCRdb to the late 2010s). Context from the whole study: In a replicate experiment, RNA from around 18,000 or 91,000 naive CD8 T cells was split into five aliquots, four of which were sequenced. This methods study used CD8 T cells to benchmark TCR RNA copy counting and molecular-identifier clustering-based TCR repertoire sequencing (MIDCIRS).

What the authors observed across the whole study: Naive libraries contained spiked-in Jurkat TCR RNA (more than nine copies' worth), which is not part of the donor repertoire. When barcode sub-clustering was left out, chimeric consensus sequences inflated TCR diversity, with chimeras reaching as high as 47%. Highly expanded clone sizes could be underestimated because identical TCR molecules may share a barcode. Even against a background of some 1 million naive CD8 T cells, spiked-in Jurkat TCR RNA amounting to a single cell's worth was reported to be detectable. In CMV-specific effector cells, clones with more than 20 RNA copies accounted for over 99% of molecules, whereas in naive cells such clones accounted for under 1%. Modeling gave about three recovered TCR RNA copies per cell versus approximately 11 by digital PCR, implying roughly 29% capture efficiency.

From a lookup of the germline V gene (reference sequence), CDR1 and CDR2 are MNHNY and SVGAGI. Relative to germline, V is 1 base shorter and J is 7 bases shorter, with 11 bases between their ends. Taken from cysteine to phenylalanine, the CDR3 has 14 residues. The kept DNA is CDR3 alone, 42 bases in frame from the first base. The library relied on PCR. Sequenced using a NextSeq 500. Preparation of bulk TCR libraries followed a previously described approach, with the TCR primers listed in Table S5. The Qiagen AllPrep DNA/RNA kit was used to purify total RNA. Before analysis, reads from multiple sequencing runs of the same library were pooled. Concerning the study's data processing: Reads were retained only if the reads had an exact TCR constant sequence, and the retained reads were trimmed to 150 nt and grouped according to their 12-nt molecular barcodes. Reads within each barcode group were sub-clustered using a 15% Levenshtein threshold, and quality-weighted consensus sequences were constructed for each RNA molecule. Non-functional sequences were removed, as were lower-count sequences one edit away from another. Based on a fit of two negative binomial distributions, barcode sub-clusters having less than 20% of the maximum read count were discarded. The public reads were quality trimmed at Q25 with fastp and then assembled into clones with MiXCR by TCRdb, keeping productive beta chains. Rows with a matching CDR3 protein are joined into one entry that keeps the most common DNA and genes. TCRdb, not the authors, supplied the V and J calls. This sample lists more than 450,000 distinct CDR3 sequences; 25% were detected once. Under 0.85% of the sample is taken by the ten largest.

A note on this clonotype: There is no known antigen for this receptor. The record has no base qualities; no much larger clone is one base away.

Libraries of naive CD8 T cells were generated from roughly 20,000 to 1,000,000 sorted cells, with 10%, 30% or 50% of the purified RNA used. Naive CD8 T cells, defined as CD8+CD4-CCR7+CD45RA+, were FACS-sorted into RLT Plus buffer on a BD FACSAria II. Detection sensitivity was tested by spiking Jurkat RNA equal to some 11 TCR copies' worth into samples containing roughly 17,000-1,100,000 naive CD8 T cells. Enrichment of CD8 T cells was done with RosetteSep CD8+ T Cell Enrichment Cocktail plus Ficoll-Paque, and ACK red cell lysis came afterward. Recombination joined TRBV6-6 with TRBJ2-1, with TRBD1 as a weak D call on 6 bases. Sequenced sample: naive CD8+ T cells from blood, with Jurkat cell RNA spiked in. In the paper's terms, the cell subset or site label means: FACS-sorted CD8+CD4-CCR7+CD45RA+ naive T cells. The sequence was obtained from a human donor in good health. Some libraries in this study had Jurkat cell RNA spiked in. The nucleotides read TGTGCCAGCAGTTACTACCAAACAGGGAATGAGCAGTTCTTC. Its amino acids are CASSYYQTGNEQFF.